This TCR beta chain was identified in a study of patients and donors after allogeneic stem cell transplantation. Germline-derived CDR1 and CDR2 are SNHLY and FYNNEI. The CDR3 is made up of 13 amino acids. J lost 6 bases, V lost 8 bases, and 8 bases had no gene match. TCRdb reanalysed the RT-PCR reads using MiXCR and keeps one entry per CDR3 protein. The sample contains about a million distinct CDR3 sequences, 15% to 20% of which appear only once. The clonotype was recovered from a human donor who was either an allogeneic HSCT recipient or a stem cell or donor lymphocyte infusion donor (not recorded which). It is not recorded whose cells these are; they may come from a transplant donor. The J gene is TRBJ2-7, the V gene TRBV2; 9 bases map to TRBD2. What was sequenced was blood, either unsorted or a sorted T cell fraction (not recorded which). The CDR3 bases are TGTGCCAGCTCCGAAGTGCGGGAGGGCGAGCAGTACTTC. Translated, it gives CASSEVREGEQYF.